This TCR beta chain emerged from a study of somatic mutations in cytotoxic T cells in rheumatoid arthritis. Regarding the study as a whole: A significant difference in CD8+ T-cell clonality was not found between rheumatoid arthritis patients and age-matched healthy controls.

Repertoires were generated with immunoSEQ multiplex PCR, while TCRdb's copy carries only in-frame clones and drops some. The table lists 15,000 or so clones, over 70% of them singletons. Once isolated by positive magnetic bead selection, the CD4+ and CD8+ cells had their purity checked by flow cytometry. Turning to this clone: Antigen specificity is unknown.

The V gene's germline CDR1 is MDHEN and CDR2 SYDVKM. This CDR3 is built from 16 residues. J was trimmed by 8 bases and V by 5 bases; bases with no gene match: 11. This sequence joins TRBV28 and TRBJ2-1; TRBD2 matches 11 bases. The sample comprised CD8+ T cells sorted from blood. This receptor was obtained from an adult with rheumatoid arthritis. For the CDR3, the DNA is TGTGCCAGCAGTCGAAATAGCGGGAGGGCCGGCTATGAGCAGTTCTTC. It encodes CASSRNSGRAGYEQFF.